The next 19 T cell receptor beta chains were all read from a single sample in a study of blood T cell repertoires in COVID-19. Profiling relied on immunoSEQ multiplex PCR, and the TCRdb table lists in-frame clones only, not all of them. The sample lists approximately 310,000 clones, 80% to 90% occurring once. The source material was peripheral blood. The receptors originated from a man between 45 and 60 years old with active or convalescent COVID-19.

The chain is built from TRBV18 and TRBJ2-3, with TRBD1 matching over 7 bases. Per germline, CDR1 KGHSH and CDR2 LQKENI. The CDR3 consists of 16 residues. The trim removed 2 bases at V and 1 base at J, leaving 6 bases unmatched. Here the CDR3 reads CASSPRSTGGTDTQYF. In DNA form, the CDR3 reads TGTGCCAGCTCACCAAGGAGCACAGGGGGCACAGATACGCAGTATTTT. Based on the CDR3 plus reference TRBV18 and TRBJ2-3, the full variable domain is NAGVMQNPRHLVRRRGQEARLRCSPMKGHSHVYWYRQLPEEGLKFMVYLQKENIIDESGMPKERFSAEFPKEGPSILRIQQVVRGDSAAYFCASSPRSTGGTDTQYFGPGTRLTVL.

The chain couples TRBV19 to TRBJ1-6; weak D call: TRBD1 (5 bases). The ends were cut back, 3 bases at V and 10 bases at J, with 22 bases in the middle. CDR3 length equals 17 residues. Looked up from germline, CDR1 is LNHDA and CDR2 is SQIVND (reference sequence). The CDR3 loop is CASSIGDPGAYRSPLHF. In DNA form, the CDR3 reads TGTGCCAGTAGTATCGGAGATCCTGGGGCATATCGATCACCCCTCCACTTT.

The V call is TRBV10-3, the J call TRBJ1-2, with D possibly being TRBD1 (6 bases). The CDR3 spans 15 residues. Per germline, CDR1 ENHRY and CDR2 SYGVKD. Trimming removed 6 bases from V and 2 bases from J, with 16 bases in between. The CDR3 sequence: CAISDSTGQNYGYTF. The CDR3 DNA is TGTGCCATCAGCGACTCGACGGGACAAAACTATGGCTACACCTTC.

The chain joins TRBV19 to TRBJ2-7; 10 positions agree with TRBD2. V dropped 3 bases and J dropped 7; count of bases not matched to a gene: 9. Germline-derived CDR1 and CDR2 are LNHDA and SQIVND (reference sequence). The CDR3 covers 15 residues. The CDR3 sequence is CASSIAVAGGREQYF. The CDR3 DNA reads as TGTGCCAGTAGTATCGCGGTAGCGGGAGGTCGGGAGCAGTACTTC.

This clone occurred a few times. This chain uses TRBV11-2 with TRBJ1-5; no clear D gene. The CDR3 has 13 residues. Trimming shortened V by 1 base and J by 3 bases, and 4 bases separated the two germline ends. CDR1 SGHAT and CDR2 FQNNGV come from the germline V gene. The CDR3 DNA reads as TGTGCCAGCAGCTTAGGTCTCAATCAGCCCCAGCATTTT. Its protein is CASSLGLNQPQHF.

The chain uses TRBV7-2 and TRBJ1-5; 7 nucleotides agree with TRBD1. Per germline, CDR1 SGHTA and CDR2 FQGNSA. Trimming removed 5 bases from V and 3 bases from J; junction bases left unmatched: 7. The CDR3 contains 15 residues. CDR3 region: CASSPRQGLNQPQHF. The DNA of the CDR3 is TGTGCCAGCAGCCCCCGACAGGGTCTCAATCAGCCCCAGCATTTT.

This chain uses TRBV19 with TRBJ1-3; TRBD1 matches at 10 bases. CDR1 and CDR2 from the germline V gene are LNHDA and SQIVND (reference sequence). V shed 2 bases and J 0 bases; nucleotides not matched to a gene: 4. The CDR3 is 17 residues long. The CDR3 here is CASSITGTGASGNTIYF. The CDR3 nucleotides are TGTGCCAGTAGTATAACCGGGACAGGGGCCTCTGGAAACACCATATATTTT.

Only one count was recorded for this clone. CDR3 sequence reads: CASSDSSGGANEQFF. The CDR3 DNA is TGTGCCAGCAGTGACTCTAGCGGGGGGGCCAATGAGCAGTTCTTC. This chain uses TRBV25-1 with TRBJ2-1; 12 bases align to TRBD2. The germline V gene encodes CDR1 MGHDK and CDR2 SYGVNS. J lost 6 bases, V lost 3 bases, and 3 bases had no gene match. The CDR3 loop spans 15 amino acids.

The chain employs TRBV6-5 and TRBJ1-2, with D tentatively TRBD1 (5 bases). Trimming removed 2 bases at V and 9 bases at J, with 10 bases between. This CDR3 contains 12 residues. Germline V lookup: CDR1 MNHEY, CDR2 SVGAGI. For the CDR3, the DNA is TGTGCCAGCAGTTACGGGAAGGGGAGCTACACCTTC. It yields the protein CASSYGKGSYTF.

This chain joins TRBV27 and TRBJ1-5; the match to TRBD1 covers 7 bases. The CDR3 covers 17 residues. Trimming took 3 bases from V and 3 from J; bases not matched to a gene: 11. CDR1 is MNHEY and CDR2 is SMNVEV in the germline V gene (reference sequence). The CDR3 DNA is TGTGCCAGCAGTTTGAACCTAGGGACAGCGATCAATCAGCCCCAGCATTTT. Encoded protein: CASSLNLGTAINQPQHF.

The chain combines TRBV15 with TRBJ1-2, with 7 positions matching TRBD1. V dropped 8 bases and J dropped 8; count of bases not matched to a gene: 11. The CDR3 spans 13 residues. CDR1 LNHNV and CDR2 YYDKDF come from the germline V gene (reference sequence). Here the CDR3 DNA reads TGTGCCACCGGCACAGGGGCAAATCCCGGCTACACCTTC. Protein: CATGTGANPGYTF.

The chain links TRBV7-3 to TRBJ2-3; TRBD2 agrees at 10 bases. Trimming took 5 bases from V and 2 from J; bases not matched to a gene: 10. Germline-derived CDR1 and CDR2 are SGHTA and FQGTGA. The CDR3 spans 17 residues. CDR3 loop: CASSPFGLAENTDTQYF. Here the CDR3 DNA reads TGTGCCAGCAGCCCCTTTGGACTAGCGGAAAACACAGATACGCAGTATTTT.

In this sample, this clone turned up once. J is TRBJ2-7 and V is TRBV2, with D perhaps TRBD2 (6 bases). V lost 6 bases, J lost 3 bases, and 9 bases lay in between. CDR3 size: 12 residues. Looked up from germline, CDR1 is SNHLY and CDR2 is FYNNEI. In nucleotides, the CDR3 is TGTGCCAGCAGACCCGGGAGCTACGAGCAGTACTTC. It yields the protein CASRPGSYEQYF.

V is TRBV30 and J is TRBJ2-3; tentatively, D is TRBD1 (5 bases). In germline, CDR1 is GTSNPN, CDR2 SVGIG (reference sequence). The CDR3 is 11 amino acids. V was pared by 4 bases and J by 10 bases, with 12 bases between. The CDR3: CAWIGVEAQYF. In DNA, the CDR3 is TGTGCCTGGATAGGGGTAGAGGCGCAGTATTTT.

The J gene is TRBJ2-5, the V gene TRBV7-2; possibly TRBD1 for D (6 bases). From germline, CDR1 is SGHTA and CDR2 FQGNSA. V shed 4 bases and J shed 4 bases, with 16 bases lying between them. This CDR3 is built from 15 residues. The CDR3 DNA reads as TGTGCCAGCAGCTGGGCGGCAGGGGAGAGAGAGACCCAGTACTTC. It is translated as CASSWAAGERETQYF.

This clone appeared once. CDR3 amino acids: CARIPPGTAINQPQHF. The CDR3 DNA follows: TGTGCCAGGATCCCGCCAGGGACAGCGATTAATCAGCCCCAGCATTTT. The chain links TRBV7-3 to TRBJ1-5; TRBD1 matches 7 bases. J gave up 4 bases and V 9 bases, and 15 bases lay outside the gene matches. Germline loops: CDR1 SGHTA, CDR2 FQGTGA. The CDR3 consists of 16 residues. Based on the CDR3 plus reference TRBV7-3 and TRBJ1-5, the full variable domain is GAGVSQTPSNKVTEKGKYVELRCDPISGHTALYWYRQSLGQGPEFLIYFQGTGAADDSGLPNDRFFAVRPEGSVSTLKIQRTERGDSAVYLCARIPPGTAINQPQHFGDGTRLSIL.

This chain connects TRBV30 to TRBJ1-5; D may be TRBD1 (5 bases). The CDR3 length is 13 residues. With 6 bases removed from V and 1 base from J, the gap between germline ends came to 10 bases. In germline, CDR1 is GTSNPN, CDR2 SVGIG (reference sequence). CDR3 residues: CACARGSNQPQHF. CDR3 bases: TGTGCCTGCGCCCGGGGGAGCAATCAGCCCCAGCATTTT.

The genes are TRBV27 and TRBJ1-6; the match to TRBD1 covers 8 bases. Losses at the gene ends were 5 bases for V and 10 bases for J; bases not matched to a gene: 13. This CDR3 spans 16 amino acids. Germline CDR1 reads MNHEY; CDR2 reads SMNVEV (reference sequence). CDR3 region: CASSLVSGQGYSPLHF. For the CDR3, the DNA is TGTGCCAGCAGTCTAGTATCTGGACAGGGATACTCACCCCTCCACTTT.

This chain links TRBV25-1 with TRBJ1-2, with D tentatively TRBD1 (6 bases). Trimming shortened V by 2 bases and J by 2 bases, and 9 bases separated the two germline ends. This CDR3 comprises 14 residues. Germline V gives CDR1 MGHDK, CDR2 SYGVNS. The CDR3 loop is CASSEMGHNYGYTF. The CDR3 DNA is TGTGCCAGCAGTGAAATGGGACACAACTATGGCTACACCTTC.